This TCR beta chain was sequenced in a study of molecular identifiers for immune sequencing clone quantification. Whole-study findings and limits: For effector cells, clones above 20 RNA copies held over 97% of molecules; for naive cells, under 1%.

In this sample, this clonotype turned up many times. The antigen is unknown. Both previously described methods and listed TCR primers were employed to make bulk TCR libraries. TCRdb re-analysed the PCR reads in MiXCR, keeping a single row per CDR3 protein. In the table there are 35,000 or so distinct CDR3 sequences, about 20% of which are singletons. Material for sequencing was naive CD8+ T cells from blood, with Jurkat cell RNA spiked in. Subset described: FACS-sorted CD8+CD4-CCR7+CD45RA+ naive T cells. The receptor's source is a human donor in good health. Some libraries in this study had Jurkat cell RNA spiked in.

Here the CDR3 reads CASSPGTGGNNEQFF. CDR3 DNA sequence: TGCGCCAGCAGCCCCGGGACAGGGGGCAATAATGAGCAGTTCTTC. This chain links TRBV4-3 with TRBJ2-1; 12 bases are shared with TRBD1. The CDR3 has 15 residues. The germline gives CDR1 LGHNA, CDR2 YSLEER. J was trimmed by 7 bases and V by 4 bases; bases with no gene match: 5.